A selection of T cell receptor beta chains follows, all from one sample in a study of identical twins. TCRdb analysed the 5' RACE reads with MiXCR anew, one entry per CDR3 protein. The table includes a few hundred thousand distinct CDR3 sequences, 9.5% to 10% detected once. The data also belong to a second study, concerning yellow fever vaccine responses in identical twins.

The specimen was PBMCs. These receptor sequences come from a woman aged 18-29 years in good health. Both conserved end residues are part of each CDR3. Fields, in order: J gene, V gene, clone size, D gene, CDR3 DNA, CDR3 protein. A D gene is named only where the DNA matches it firmly. Only part of the rows carry a size: once, few, many, or a class if the clone is expanded.

TRBJ1-1 TRBV12-3/TRBV12-4 few . TGTGCCAGCAGTTTAGGGGGTCGGGGGGTCTTT CASSLGGRGVF
TRBJ2-1 TRBV20-1 few . TGCAGTGCTAGAGGGTCCCCGGGAGCCCCGAGGAATGAGCAGTTCTTC CSARGSPGAPRNEQFF
TRBJ2-7 TRBV4-2 many TRBD1 TGTGCCAGCAGCCACCACCGGGACAGGCCCTCCGGCGAGCAGTACTTC CASSHHRDRPSGEQYF
TRBJ2-6 TRBV6-1 . . TGTGCCAGCAGTGAAGGGGTCGGGGCCAACGTCCTGACTTTC CASSEGVGANVLTF
TRBJ1-3 TRBV5-6 many TRBD1 TGTGCCAGCAGCCCAGACAGGGGTGGAAACACCATATATTTT CASSPDRGGNTIYF
TRBJ1-1 TRBV12-3/TRBV12-4 many . TGTGCCAGCAGTCTCAAGAGGATCACTGAAGCTTTCTTT CASSLKRITEAFF
TRBJ2-6 TRBV7-2 few TRBD1 TGTGCCAGCAGCCGACAGGGGGCGCCTGGGGCCAACGTCCTGACTTTC CASSRQGAPGANVLTF
TRBJ2-3 TRBV2 . TRBD2 TGTGCCAGCGGGACTAGCGGGGGGCACCGCACAGATACGCAGTATTTT CASGTSGGHRTDTQYF
TRBJ2-3 TRBV10-1 few . TGCGCCAGCGGGAACAGGGCAGATACGCAGTATTTT CASGNRADTQYF
TRBJ1-4 TRBV30 few . TGTGCCTGGACTCGACAGACAAATGAAAAACTGTTTTTT CAWTRQTNEKLFF
TRBJ2-5 TRBV25-1 . TRBD2 TGTGCCAGCAGTCGGACTAGCGGGAAAACCCAAGAGACCCAGTACTTC CASSRTSGKTQETQYF
TRBJ2-7 TRBV7-2 many TRBD2 TGTGCCAGCAGCTTAGCCGCGGGGGGCAATGTGGGGCAGTACTTC CASSLAAGGNVGQYF
TRBJ2-5 TRBV6-5 . . TGTGCCAGCAGCGGACGGCTAGGGTCCCAGTACTTC CASSGRLGSQYF
TRBJ2-1 TRBV28 few TRBD1 TGTGCCAGCAGTCTTTCGGGACAGGGAGTCAATGAGCAGTTCTTC CASSLSGQGVNEQFF
TRBJ2-3 TRBV2 . . TGTGCCAGCAAGCCATTACGACGTAGGGGCACAGATACGCAGTATTTT CASKPLRRRGTDTQYF
TRBJ2-1 TRBV10-3 few . TGTGCCATCAGTGACCGACAGGTAGTAGGGGAGGGCCTTTACAATGAGCAGTTCTTC CAISDRQVVGEGLYNEQFF
TRBJ2-7 TRBV3-1 many TRBD2 TGTGCCAGCAGCCAGGGCGGGGGGGCCGGATACGAGCAGTACTTC CASSQGGGAGYEQYF
TRBJ2-7 TRBV5-1 many TRBD2 TGCGCCAGCAGCTTGGTGCGGGGGAGCTCCTACGAGCAGTACTTC CASSLVRGSSYEQYF
TRBJ2-7 TRBV11-3 few TRBD1 TGTGCCAGCAGCCACCGGGGACAGGGTAACGAGCAGTACTTC CASSHRGQGNEQYF
TRBJ1-3 TRBV2 few . TGTGCCAGCACCGGGAACTTGAGAAACACCATATATTTT CASTGNLRNTIYF
TRBJ2-5 TRBV3-1 . . TGTGCCAGCAGCCAAGCACCCCTTTTGTGGCCCGGGGAGACCCAGTACTTC CASSQAPLLWPGETQYF
TRBJ2-7 TRBV5-4 many TRBD1 TGTGCCAGCAGCTTGGGACAGGGTACTGTCTACGAGCAGTACTTC CASSLGQGTVYEQYF
TRBJ2-1 TRBV14 . . TGTGCCAGCAGCCAAGATCAAGGACAGACCTACAATGAGCAGTTCTTC CASSQDQGQTYNEQFF
TRBJ2-3 TRBV5-1 few TRBD1 TGCGCCAGCAGCAAAAGGGACAGCGCTCTCCCAGATACGCAGTATTTT CASSKRDSALPDTQYF
TRBJ2-7 TRBV7-2 few . TGTGCCAGCAGCTTTTACAGGGCATACGAGCAGTACTTC CASSFYRAYEQYF
TRBJ1-2 TRBV6-4 few TRBD1 TGTGCAATCACCGGGACAGGGTACTATGGCTACACCTTC CAITGTGYYGYTF
TRBJ2-3 TRBV5-5 many TRBD1 TGTGCCAGCCTCCGGGGACAGGGTTTGCCAGATACGCAGTATTTT CASLRGQGLPDTQYF
TRBJ2-5 TRBV28 . TRBD1 TGTGCCAGCAGTTCCCTTCCACCGGGACAGGGAGGGGAGACCCAGTACTTC CASSSLPPGQGGETQYF
TRBJ1-6 TRBV12-3/TRBV12-4 few TRBD1 TGTGCCAGCAGTTTACGACAGGGGAACAATTCACCCCTCCACTTT CASSLRQGNNSPLHF
TRBJ1-5 TRBV6-2/TRBV6-3 few . TGTGCCAGCATCTCCGGGGGTTCCAACGGTCCCCAGCATTTT CASISGGSNGPQHF
TRBJ2-1 TRBV12-3/TRBV12-4 . . TGTGCCAGCAGGGGTGGATGGGATGAGCAGTTCTTC CASRGGWDEQFF
TRBJ2-1 TRBV9 . . TGTGCCAGCAGCGTATCGGGGGCAGACAATGAGCAGTTCTTC CASSVSGADNEQFF
TRBJ2-5 TRBV7-8 many . TGTGCCAGCAGCTTAGGATGGTTACAAGAGACCCAGTACTTC CASSLGWLQETQYF
TRBJ2-1 TRBV7-9 few . TGTGCCAGCAGCTCCCACCCCGAGCAGTTCTTC CASSSHPEQFF
TRBJ2-3 TRBV2 . TRBD1 TGTGCCAGCAGTGAACTTGGGACAGCCCGGGTGTGGGTCACAGATACGCAGTATTTT CASSELGTARVWVTDTQYF
TRBJ2-5 TRBV5-1 many TRBD1 TGCGCCAGCAGCTCGGACAGGGTAGAGACCCAGTACTTC CASSSDRVETQYF
TRBJ1-4 TRBV20-1 few TRBD1 TGCAGTGCTAGAGACCGGGACAGTAATGAAAAACTGTTTTTT CSARDRDSNEKLFF
TRBJ2-7 TRBV29-1 . . TGCAGCGTTGAGGGGGAACGGGACGAGCAGTACTTC CSVEGERDEQYF
TRBJ2-7 TRBV29-1 few . TGCAGCGCACTGACCGGTGAAGGTCGTTACGAGCAGTACTTC CSALTGEGRYEQYF
TRBJ2-3 TRBV4-3 few TRBD2 TGCGCCAGCAGCCAAGAAGCGGGAAGCACAGATACGCAGTATTTT CASSQEAGSTDTQYF
TRBJ2-3 TRBV4-1 many . TGCGCCAGCAGCCAAGATCCCCAAAGGGATACGCAGTATTTT CASSQDPQRDTQYF
TRBJ2-7 TRBV7-2 . TRBD2 TGTGCCAGCAGCTCCTGGACTAGCCTGCGCGAGCAGTACTTC CASSSWTSLREQYF
TRBJ2-7 TRBV12-3/TRBV12-4 many . TGTGCCAGCAGTTTACGTCAAAGGAGCTCCTACGAGCAGTACTTC CASSLRQRSSYEQYF
TRBJ2-3 TRBV29-1 few . TGCAGCGTGGCTGCGGGACAGCCGACAGATACGCAGTATTTT CSVAAGQPTDTQYF
TRBJ2-1 TRBV4-3 . . TGCGCCAGCAGCCAAGGGATAGTTCGCAATGAGCAGTTCTTC CASSQGIVRNEQFF
TRBJ2-5 TRBV7-7 many . TGTGCTAGCAGCTTACCCGGAGAAGAGACCCAGTACTTC CASSLPGEETQYF
TRBJ2-7 TRBV7-9 few . TGTGCCAGCACAGCCGGGGAGATTAGTGAGCAGTACTTC CASTAGEISEQYF
TRBJ1-2 TRBV5-6 many TRBD1 TGTGCCAGCGGAGAACTACAGGGGGTAAAGGGCTACACCTTC CASGELQGVKGYTF
TRBJ2-1 TRBV24-1 few . TGTGCCACCAGTGACACCGTTGGTGAGCAGTTCTTC CATSDTVGEQFF
TRBJ1-1 TRBV20-1 . . TGCAGTGCTGAAATGTTTACAGGGCCGAACACTGAAGCTTTCTTT CSAEMFTGPNTEAFF